This T cell receptor beta chain comes out of a study of blood T cell repertoires in COVID-19. For the study at large: PBMCs, B-cell-depleted T cells, or T cells provided the cDNA or gDNA that made up the material.

Seattle patients were enrolled during active infection and followed longitudinally. Source study methods: Amplified reference gene primers provided the basis for estimating nucleated cell counts. Sequencing was performed with immunoSEQ multiplex PCR; in TCRdb, only in-frame clones are kept and a portion is missing. Clonal size and the V and J genes are those of that table, whereas D and trimming came from the DNA. The sample holds 150,000 to 200,000 clones, 85% to 95% seen once. This CDR3 has 12 residues. Germline CDR1 is SEHNR and CDR2 is FQNEAQ (reference sequence). Trimming shortened V by 5 bases and J by 8 bases, and 10 bases separated the two germline ends.

The chain is built from TRBV7-9 and TRBJ1-5, with D uncertain. The receptor comes from a woman aged 55-70 years with COVID-19, enrolled during active disease. The sample was peripheral blood. In DNA form, the CDR3 reads TGTGCCAGCAGCGAACGGGGAAAGCCCCAGCATTTT. It encodes CASSERGKPQHF.